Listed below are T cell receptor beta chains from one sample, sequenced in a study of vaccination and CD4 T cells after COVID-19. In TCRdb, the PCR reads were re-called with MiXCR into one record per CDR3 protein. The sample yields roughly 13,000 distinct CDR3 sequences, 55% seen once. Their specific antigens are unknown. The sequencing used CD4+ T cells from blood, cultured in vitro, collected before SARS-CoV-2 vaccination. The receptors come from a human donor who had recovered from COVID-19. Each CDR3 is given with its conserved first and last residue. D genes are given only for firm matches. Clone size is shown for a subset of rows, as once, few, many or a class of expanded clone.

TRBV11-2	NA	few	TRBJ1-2	CASSPGRGNGYTF	TGTGCCAGCAGCCCGGGACGGGGGAATGGCTACACCTTC
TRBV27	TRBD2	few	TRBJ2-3	CASSFTSGRTDTQYF	TGTGCCAGCAGCTTTACTAGCGGGAGGACAGATACGCAGTATTTT
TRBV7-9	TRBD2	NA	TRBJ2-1	CDLRGDGGISYNEQFF	TGTGACCTTCGTGGGGACGGGGGGATCTCCTACAATGAGCAGTTCTTC
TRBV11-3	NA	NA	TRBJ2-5	CASSSGTVAQALKGMTQYF	TGTGCCAGCAGCTCAGGGACGGTGGCCCAGGCCCTCAAAGGGATGACCCAGTACTTC
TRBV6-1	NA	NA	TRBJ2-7	CASSEADRFHEQYF	TGTGCCAGCAGTGAAGCTGACAGGTTCCACGAGCAGTACTTC
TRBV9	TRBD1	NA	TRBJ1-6	CASSEDDRGGYNSPLHF	TGTGCCAGCAGCGAAGACGACAGGGGCGGATATAATTCACCCCTCCACTTT
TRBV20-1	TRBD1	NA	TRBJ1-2	CSARDLRTGAGYTF	TGCAGTGCTAGAGATCTTCGGACAGGGGCTGGCTACACCTTC
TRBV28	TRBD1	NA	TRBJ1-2	CASSANSGTGDAGYTF	TGTGCCAGCAGTGCTAATTCCGGGACAGGGGATGCTGGCTACACCTTC
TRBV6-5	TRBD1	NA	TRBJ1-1	CASSYEGANTEAFF	TGTGCCAGCAGTTACGAGGGGGCGAACACTGAAGCTTTCTTT
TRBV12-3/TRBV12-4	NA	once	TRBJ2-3	CASGGMRDTQYF	TGTGCCAGCGGGGGGATGCGAGATACGCAGTATTTT
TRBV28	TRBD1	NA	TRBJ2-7	CASSTLGQGAYEQYF	TGTGCCAGCAGTACCCTGGGACAGGGGGCCTACGAGCAGTACTTC
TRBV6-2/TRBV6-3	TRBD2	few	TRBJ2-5	CASRPSGRYETQYF	TGTGCCAGCAGACCTAGCGGGAGGTATGAGACCCAGTACTTC
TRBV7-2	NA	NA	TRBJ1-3	CASSLMGNSGNTIYF	TGTGCCAGCAGCTTAATGGGAAACTCTGGAAACACCATATATTTT
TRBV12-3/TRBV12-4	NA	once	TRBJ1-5	CASSRTSNQPQHF	TGTGCCAGCTCTCGGACGTCCAATCAGCCCCAGCATTTT
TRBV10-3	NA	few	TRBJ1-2	CAISPEGMYGYTF	TGTGCCATCAGCCCGGAGGGGATGTATGGCTACACCTTC
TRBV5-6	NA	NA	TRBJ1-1	CAIYLDGLNTEAFF	TGTGCCATCTATTTGGACGGACTGAACACTGAAGCTTTCTTT
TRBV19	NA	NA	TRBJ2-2	CASSMGAGELFF	TGTGCCAGTAGTATGGGGGCCGGGGAGCTGTTTTTT
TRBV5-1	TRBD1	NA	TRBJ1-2	CASSLGFTGGDYGYTF	TGCGCCAGCAGCTTGGGGTTTACAGGGGGCGACTATGGCTACACCTTC
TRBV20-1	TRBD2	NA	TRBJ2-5	CSARAFSGTKETQYF	TGCAGTGCTAGAGCTTTTAGCGGGACTAAAGAGACCCAGTACTTC
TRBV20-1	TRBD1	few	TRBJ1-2	CSARDLGTGGYGYTF	TGCAGTGCTAGAGATTTGGGGACAGGGGGGTATGGCTACACCTTC
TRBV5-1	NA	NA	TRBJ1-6	CASSLAAPSSSYNSPLHF	TGCGCCAGCAGCTTGGCCGCACCCTCGAGCTCCTATAATTCACCCCTCCACTTT
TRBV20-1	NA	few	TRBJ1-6	CSASGSSGSPLHF	TGCAGTGCTAGCGGCAGCTCAGGGTCACCCCTCCACTTT
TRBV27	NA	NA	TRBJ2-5	CASSLRPGRGLYQETQYF	TGTGCCAGCAGTTTACGCCCGGGTCGGGGGCTGTACCAAGAGACCCAGTACTTC
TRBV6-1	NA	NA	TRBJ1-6	CASSEVGQEGNSPLHF	TGTGCCAGCAGTGAAGTCGGGCAAGAGGGAAATTCACCCCTCCACTTT
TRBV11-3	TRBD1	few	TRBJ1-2	CASSYRTGVGGYTF	TGTGCCAGCAGCTACCGGACAGGTGTAGGTGGCTACACCTTC
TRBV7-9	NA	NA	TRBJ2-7	CASSLAAMVQYF	TGTGCCAGCAGCTTAGCGGCGATGGTGCAGTACTTC
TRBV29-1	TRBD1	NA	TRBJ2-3	CSVRQGGTDTQYF	TGCAGCGTCCGACAGGGGGGGACAGATACGCAGTATTTT
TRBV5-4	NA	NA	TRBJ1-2	CASSFSSNREDGYTF	TGTGCCAGCAGCTTTAGTTCAAACCGGGAGGATGGCTACACCTTC
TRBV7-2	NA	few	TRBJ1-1	CASSLAQGTEAFF	TGTGCCAGCAGCTTAGCTCAGGGAACTGAAGCTTTCTTT
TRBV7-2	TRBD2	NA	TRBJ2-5	CASSVILAGGGETQYF	TGTGCCAGCAGCGTAATTCTAGCGGGGGGGGGAGAGACCCAGTACTTC
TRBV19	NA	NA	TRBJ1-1	CASSRLAEAFF	TGTGCCAGTTCGAGGCTGGCTGAAGCTTTCTTT
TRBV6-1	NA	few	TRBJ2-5	CASNSRGRPGTQYF	TGTGCCAGCAACTCTCGCGGGCGGCCAGGGACCCAGTACTTC
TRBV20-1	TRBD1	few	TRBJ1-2	CSARAQGVYGYTF	TGCAGTGCTAGAGCGCAGGGGGTTTATGGCTACACCTTC
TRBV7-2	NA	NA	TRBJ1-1	CASSLIQGRNTEAFF	TGTGCCAGCAGCTTAATTCAGGGAAGGAACACTGAAGCTTTCTTT
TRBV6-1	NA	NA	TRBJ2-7	CASLTDLSSYEQYF	TGTGCCAGCTTGACAGACCTTAGCTCCTACGAGCAGTACTTC
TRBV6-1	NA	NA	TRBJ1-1	CASSENWGGTEAFF	TGTGCCAGCAGTGAAAATTGGGGGGGAACTGAAGCTTTCTTT
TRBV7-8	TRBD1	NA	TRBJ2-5	CASSLTGLETQYF	TGTGCCAGCAGCTTGACAGGGTTAGAGACCCAGTACTTC
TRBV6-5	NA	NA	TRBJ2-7	CASSYGRDYEQYF	TGTGCCAGCAGTTACGGACGGGACTACGAGCAGTACTTC
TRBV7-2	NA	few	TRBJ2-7	CASSLSSYEQYF	TGTGCCAGCAGCTTGAGCTCCTACGAGCAGTACTTC
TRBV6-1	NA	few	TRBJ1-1	CASSLLGPLNTEAFF	TGTGCCAGCAGCCTCCTGGGACCGCTGAACACTGAAGCTTTCTTT
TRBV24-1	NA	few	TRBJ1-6	CATSLSVGPYNSPLHF	TGTGCCACCAGTTTATCGGTCGGGCCCTATAATTCACCCCTCCACTTT
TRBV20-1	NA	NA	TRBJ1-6	CSARFGGRDLYYNSPLHF	TGCAGTGCTAGATTCGGAGGCAGGGACCTATACTATAATTCACCCCTCCACTTT